Described below is a single TCR beta chain sequence and its context. Antigen: not known. Across three donor pairs, the naive, memory, effector memory and TEMRA subsets were sequenced without stimulation. The data stem from a study of siplizumab effects on memory and regulatory T cells. After removal of 2 bases from V and 5 bases from J, the junction contained 7 bases not matched to a gene. The CDR3 length is 15 residues. Germline assignment: CDR1 SGHNT and CDR2 YENEEA. Roughly 99,000 TCR templates underwent assay in each sample. Assay used: immunoSEQ multiplex PCR; TCRdb lists only in-frame clones, some missing. The data show over 1,000 clones, under 85% seen once. Findings and caveats of the study: The mean Treg-derived percentage of mappable alloreactive CD4+ clones was under 75% with siplizumab compared with roughly 26% in controls. Memory cells seemed less diverse than naive T cells, which also seemed major contributors to the alloresponse.

The chain joins TRBV11-3 to TRBJ2-7; 9 bases match TRBD2. The TCR comes from a human donor in good health. The sample comprised TEMRA CD8+ T cells sorted from blood. Subset reported: unstimulated CD8+ CD45RA+ effector memory T cells. CDR3 sequence: CASSLNGGRANEQYF. In DNA form, the CDR3 reads TGTGCCAGCAGCTTAAACGGCGGGAGGGCCAACGAGCAGTACTTC.